This entry features one TCR beta chain sequence. Its cognate antigen is unknown. V was clipped by 5 bases and J by 3 bases, with 12 bases between them. The CDR3 covers 14 residues. Germline values: CDR1 MNHEY, CDR2 SVGAGI. The sample comes from a study of cytomegalovirus exposure and HLA in healthy donors. General study findings and limits: Using a false discovery rate of 0.05, a later analysis showed that 15,000 to 20,000 TCR beta sequences were associated with HLA alleles. The majority of CMV-associated TCR beta chains were reported as apparently HLA-restricted in a later analysis.

PCR primers comprised 60 Vbeta and 13 Jbeta primers. Some clones are missing from TCRdb's copy, which holds only in-frame ones; the method was immunoSEQ multiplex PCR. The sample lists some 150,000 clones; 60% to 80% were seen once. V gene TRBV6-5 combines with J gene TRBJ2-3; a weak D match, TRBD2 (6 bases). The sequenced material came from PBMCs. The TCR was taken from a male donor in good health and CMV-seronegative. CDR3 loop: CASSEPGGTDTQYF. CDR3 DNA: TGTGCCAGCAGTGAGCCCGGGGGAACAGATACGCAGTATTTT.